This T cell receptor (beta chain) was sequenced during a study of blood T cell repertoires in COVID-19. Germline trimming cut 3 bases from V and 6 bases from J; bases unmatched to any gene: 9. This CDR3 is 15 amino acids long. CDR1 and CDR2 (germline): SGDLS, YYNGEE. This clone was seen a handful of times. In the authors' workflow: Amplification of reference gene primers was used by the study to estimate nucleated cell counts. Assay used: immunoSEQ multiplex PCR; TCRdb lists only in-frame clones, some missing. Clone size and V and J calls were adopted from that table, with D and trimming inferred from the DNA. The top ten clones hold around 6.4% of a sample with 250,000 or so clones, just under 85% of them seen once.

Material for sequencing was peripheral blood. The chain has TRBV9 and TRBJ1-2; 9 bases match TRBD1. The sequence was collected from a woman aged 60-70 years with active or convalescent COVID-19. CDR3 region: CASSARDRVYNGYTF. The DNA for the CDR3 is TGTGCCAGCAGCGCCCGGGACAGGGTTTATAATGGCTACACCTTC.